A selection of T cell receptor beta chains follows, all from one sample in a study of response to subunit inactivated influenza vaccine. TCRdb re-derived calls from the RT-PCR reads in MiXCR, one entry per CDR3 protein. Of hundreds of thousands of distinct CDR3 sequences in the sample, roughly 15% are singletons; the top ten hold 7.5% to 9%. Here the sequenced sample was PBMCs from blood, taken less than 15 days before vaccination. These receptors were collected from a man between 45 and 60 years old who received an inactivated influenza vaccine. CDR3s include the opening cysteine and the closing phenylalanine or tryptophan. Fields, in order: V gene, clone size, J gene, D gene, CDR3 protein, CDR3 DNA. The D gene is left open where the match is weak. Where a row states a size, it is once, few, many or the class of an expanded clone; other rows omit it.

v_call: TRBV12-3/TRBV12-4
clone_size: many
j_call: TRBJ1-1
d_call: .
cdr3_aa: CASSLRGHTEAFF
cdr3_nt: TGTGCCAGCAGTTTAAGAGGGCACACTGAAGCTTTCTTT

v_call: TRBV24-1
clone_size: few
j_call: TRBJ2-1
d_call: .
cdr3_aa: CATRQGYEQFF
cdr3_nt: TGTGCCACCCGTCAGGGGTATGAGCAGTTCTTC

v_call: TRBV28
clone_size: .
j_call: TRBJ1-2
d_call: .
cdr3_aa: CASSFKGYGYTF
cdr3_nt: TGTGCCAGCAGTTTCAAAGGTTATGGCTACACCTTC

v_call: TRBV18
clone_size: .
j_call: TRBJ2-3
d_call: .
cdr3_aa: CASSPSSQGSDTQYF
cdr3_nt: TGTGCCAGCTCACCAAGCTCCCAGGGGTCAGATACGCAGTATTTT

v_call: TRBV7-9
clone_size: .
j_call: TRBJ2-3
d_call: .
cdr3_aa: CASLRMGLGTDTQYF
cdr3_nt: TGTGCCAGCTTGCGCATGGGGCTGGGCACAGATACGCAGTATTTT

v_call: TRBV20-1
clone_size: few
j_call: TRBJ2-5
d_call: TRBD1
cdr3_aa: CSARDPQGAKTQYF
cdr3_nt: TGCAGTGCTAGAGATCCCCAGGGGGCAAAGACCCAGTACTTC

v_call: TRBV27
clone_size: few
j_call: TRBJ2-7
d_call: .
cdr3_aa: CASSPATHSGIPYEQYF
cdr3_nt: TGTGCCAGCAGTCCTGCCACCCATAGCGGTATCCCCTACGAGCAGTACTTC

v_call: TRBV20-1
clone_size: .
j_call: TRBJ2-7
d_call: TRBD2
cdr3_aa: CSAAQWYSGRENSYEQYF
cdr3_nt: TGCAGTGCTGCCCAGTGGTATAGCGGGAGGGAAAACTCCTACGAGCAGTACTTC

v_call: TRBV4-2
clone_size: .
j_call: TRBJ2-7
d_call: .
cdr3_aa: CASSQGPQGYEQYF
cdr3_nt: TGTGCCAGCAGCCAGGGACCGCAGGGGTACGAGCAGTACTTC

v_call: TRBV4-2
clone_size: few
j_call: TRBJ2-1
d_call: .
cdr3_aa: CASSPEARTVSNEQFF
cdr3_nt: TGTGCCAGCAGCCCAGAGGCCCGGACAGTGAGCAATGAGCAGTTCTTC

v_call: TRBV5-1
clone_size: few
j_call: TRBJ2-1
d_call: TRBD2
cdr3_aa: CASSLLSTSGNNEQFF
cdr3_nt: TGCGCCAGCAGCTTGCTTTCGACTAGCGGAAACAATGAGCAGTTCTTC

v_call: TRBV20-1
clone_size: once
j_call: TRBJ2-3
d_call: TRBD2
cdr3_aa: CSALPHPLAGDESTDTQYF
cdr3_nt: TGCAGTGCTCTTCCTCATCCCTTAGCGGGAGACGAGAGCACAGATACGCAGTATTTT

v_call: TRBV6-1
clone_size: few
j_call: TRBJ2-7
d_call: TRBD1
cdr3_aa: CASGISGTGESGKQYF
cdr3_nt: TGTGCCAGCGGAATATCCGGGACAGGGGAGTCTGGCAAGCAGTACTTC

v_call: TRBV2
clone_size: .
j_call: TRBJ2-4
d_call: TRBD2
cdr3_aa: CASSMRTSGGNIQYF
cdr3_nt: TGTGCCAGCAGTATGAGGACTAGCGGGGGAAACATTCAGTACTTC

v_call: TRBV3-1
clone_size: .
j_call: TRBJ2-1
d_call: .
cdr3_aa: CASSQPGIRMGEQFF
cdr3_nt: TGTGCCAGCAGCCAGCCCGGGATCCGGATGGGTGAGCAGTTCTTC

v_call: TRBV29-1
clone_size: few
j_call: TRBJ2-1
d_call: TRBD2
cdr3_aa: CSVEKGTKNEQFF
cdr3_nt: TGCAGCGTTGAAAAAGGGACTAAGAATGAGCAGTTCTTC

v_call: TRBV7-8
clone_size: .
j_call: TRBJ2-5
d_call: TRBD2
cdr3_aa: CASSLHGSGGGLETQYF
cdr3_nt: TGTGCCAGCAGCCTTCATGGTAGCGGGGGGGGCCTGGAGACCCAGTACTTC

v_call: TRBV2
clone_size: few
j_call: TRBJ1-6
d_call: .
cdr3_aa: CASSEGGENNSPLHF
cdr3_nt: TGTGCCAGCAGTGAAGGGGGGGAAAATAATTCACCCCTCCACTTT

v_call: TRBV6-2/TRBV6-3
clone_size: .
j_call: TRBJ2-5
d_call: TRBD2
cdr3_aa: CASSYPFFLAGGPSQETQYF
cdr3_nt: TGTGCCAGCAGTTACCCTTTCTTCCTAGCGGGAGGGCCAAGTCAAGAGACCCAGTACTTC

v_call: TRBV28
clone_size: .
j_call: TRBJ1-2
d_call: .
cdr3_aa: CASSRKAYGYTF
cdr3_nt: TGTGCCAGCTCCCGAAAGGCTTATGGCTACACCTTC

v_call: TRBV14
clone_size: few
j_call: TRBJ2-7
d_call: TRBD1
cdr3_aa: CASSLLQGAIYEQYF
cdr3_nt: TGTGCCAGCAGCCTATTACAGGGGGCAATCTACGAGCAGTACTTC

v_call: TRBV6-1
clone_size: .
j_call: TRBJ1-5
d_call: .
cdr3_aa: CASSDQIYSNQPQHF
cdr3_nt: TGTGCCAGCAGTGACCAGATTTATAGCAATCAGCCCCAGCATTTT

v_call: TRBV5-1
clone_size: .
j_call: TRBJ2-7
d_call: .
cdr3_aa: CASSSSAGRYEQYF
cdr3_nt: TGCGCCAGCAGCTCCTCCGCGGGGCGGTACGAGCAGTACTTC

v_call: TRBV7-2
clone_size: few
j_call: TRBJ2-3
d_call: .
cdr3_aa: CASSTPTAFGTDTQYF
cdr3_nt: TGTGCCAGCAGCACCCCCACCGCTTTTGGCACAGATACGCAGTATTTT

v_call: TRBV7-2
clone_size: many
j_call: TRBJ2-3
d_call: .
cdr3_aa: CASSGADTQYF
cdr3_nt: TGTGCCAGCTCAGGGGCAGATACGCAGTATTTT

v_call: TRBV5-1
clone_size: many
j_call: TRBJ2-1
d_call: TRBD1
cdr3_aa: CASSLSGQDEQFF
cdr3_nt: TGCGCCAGCAGCTTGTCGGGACAGGATGAGCAGTTCTTC

v_call: TRBV7-9
clone_size: .
j_call: TRBJ2-7
d_call: TRBD1
cdr3_aa: CASSLGQGAAQYF
cdr3_nt: TGTGCCAGCAGCTTAGGACAGGGGGCAGCGCAGTACTTC

v_call: TRBV27
clone_size: many
j_call: TRBJ2-2
d_call: .
cdr3_aa: CASSLSRGLARTGELFF
cdr3_nt: TGTGCCAGCAGTCTCTCCCGGGGGCTAGCGCGCACCGGGGAGCTGTTTTTT

v_call: TRBV12-3/TRBV12-4
clone_size: many
j_call: TRBJ1-6
d_call: .
cdr3_aa: CASSLGVYNSPLHF
cdr3_nt: TGTGCCAGCAGTTTAGGGGTCTATAATTCACCCCTCCACTTT

v_call: TRBV10-3
clone_size: few
j_call: TRBJ1-4
d_call: .
cdr3_aa: CATLSGPGNEKLFF
cdr3_nt: TGTGCCACCCTATCCGGGCCCGGTAATGAAAAACTGTTTTTT

v_call: TRBV7-3
clone_size: .
j_call: TRBJ2-3
d_call: .
cdr3_aa: CASSRIAGNSGDTQYF
cdr3_nt: TGTGCCAGCAGCCGTATTGCGGGAAACTCGGGGGATACGCAGTATTTT

v_call: TRBV6-2/TRBV6-3
clone_size: few
j_call: TRBJ1-2
d_call: .
cdr3_aa: CASSQIRYGYTF
cdr3_nt: TGTGCCAGCAGTCAAATCCGCTATGGCTACACCTTC

v_call: TRBV11-2
clone_size: few
j_call: TRBJ2-1
d_call: TRBD2
cdr3_aa: CASSSSGTSGAPRYNEQFF
cdr3_nt: TGTGCCAGCAGCTCTTCCGGGACTAGCGGGGCCCCGAGATACAATGAGCAGTTCTTC

v_call: TRBV28
clone_size: few
j_call: TRBJ1-5
d_call: .
cdr3_aa: CASSWTFNQPQHF
cdr3_nt: TGTGCCAGCAGTTGGACATTCAATCAGCCCCAGCATTTT

v_call: TRBV4-2
clone_size: .
j_call: TRBJ2-1
d_call: TRBD2
cdr3_aa: CASSQDPQFSGRALSTNEQFF
cdr3_nt: TGTGCCAGCAGCCAAGATCCTCAATTTAGCGGGAGGGCCCTCAGTACCAATGAGCAGTTCTTC

v_call: TRBV10-3
clone_size: few
j_call: TRBJ2-3
d_call: TRBD2
cdr3_aa: CAIRASGASDTQYF
cdr3_nt: TGTGCCATCCGGGCTAGCGGGGCCTCAGATACGCAGTATTTT

v_call: TRBV6-1
clone_size: many
j_call: TRBJ2-3
d_call: TRBD2
cdr3_aa: CASSDSGGKEDTQYF
cdr3_nt: TGTGCCAGCAGCGACAGCGGGGGGAAGGAGGATACGCAGTATTTT

v_call: TRBV5-5
clone_size: .
j_call: TRBJ2-7
d_call: TRBD1
cdr3_aa: CASSLIPTGTGSYEQYF
cdr3_nt: TGTGCCAGCAGCTTGATTCCGACCGGGACAGGGTCCTACGAGCAGTACTTC

v_call: TRBV19
clone_size: .
j_call: TRBJ2-1
d_call: TRBD1
cdr3_aa: CASSARDSYNEQFF
cdr3_nt: TGTGCCAGTAGTGCTCGGGACAGTTACAATGAGCAGTTCTTC

v_call: TRBV20-1
clone_size: .
j_call: TRBJ1-5
d_call: .
cdr3_aa: CSASPGMANQPQHF
cdr3_nt: TGCAGTGCTAGCCCCGGAATGGCCAATCAGCCCCAGCATTTT

v_call: TRBV7-2
clone_size: .
j_call: TRBJ2-5
d_call: .
cdr3_aa: CASSLPWAGTLQETQYF
cdr3_nt: TGTGCCAGCAGCTTACCGTGGGCGGGGACCCTTCAAGAGACCCAGTACTTC

v_call: TRBV5-1
clone_size: .
j_call: TRBJ2-7
d_call: TRBD2
cdr3_aa: CASSLEGLAYEQYF
cdr3_nt: TGCGCCAGCAGCTTGGAGGGACTAGCCTACGAGCAGTACTTC

v_call: TRBV15
clone_size: few
j_call: TRBJ2-5
d_call: .
cdr3_aa: CATSRATFRETQYF
cdr3_nt: TGTGCCACCAGCAGAGCCACTTTTCGGGAGACCCAGTACTTC

v_call: TRBV7-9
clone_size: few
j_call: TRBJ2-5
d_call: .
cdr3_aa: CASSLDGVHGETQYF
cdr3_nt: TGTGCCAGCAGCTTAGACGGGGTGCATGGAGAGACCCAGTACTTC

v_call: TRBV6-5
clone_size: .
j_call: TRBJ2-3
d_call: .
cdr3_aa: CASSYSQSQWDTQYF
cdr3_nt: TGTGCCAGCAGTTACTCCCAGTCCCAGTGGGATACGCAGTATTTT

v_call: TRBV5-1
clone_size: many
j_call: TRBJ2-1
d_call: TRBD2
cdr3_aa: CASSLTAHSGGAFGSYNEQFF
cdr3_nt: TGCGCCAGCAGCTTGACTGCTCATAGCGGGGGGGCCTTCGGCTCCTACAATGAGCAGTTCTTC

v_call: TRBV7-9
clone_size: .
j_call: TRBJ2-1
d_call: .
cdr3_aa: CASSLAPRVHEQFF
cdr3_nt: TGTGCCAGCAGCTTAGCGCCCAGGGTGCATGAGCAGTTCTTC

v_call: TRBV10-3
clone_size: few
j_call: TRBJ1-2
d_call: .
cdr3_aa: CAISESAVGYTF
cdr3_nt: TGTGCCATCAGTGAGTCTGCAGTTGGCTACACCTTC

v_call: TRBV13
clone_size: few
j_call: TRBJ2-3
d_call: .
cdr3_aa: CASSGPRTDTQYF
cdr3_nt: TGTGCCAGCAGTGGCCCCCGCACAGATACGCAGTATTTT

v_call: TRBV29-1
clone_size: .
j_call: TRBJ2-5
d_call: .
cdr3_aa: CSVESGTETQYF
cdr3_nt: TGCAGCGTTGAGTCCGGAACGGAGACCCAGTACTTC

v_call: TRBV28
clone_size: .
j_call: TRBJ2-5
d_call: .
cdr3_aa: CASRSNRRGSSETQYF
cdr3_nt: TGTGCCAGCAGATCCAACAGAAGGGGGAGCTCAGAGACCCAGTACTTC